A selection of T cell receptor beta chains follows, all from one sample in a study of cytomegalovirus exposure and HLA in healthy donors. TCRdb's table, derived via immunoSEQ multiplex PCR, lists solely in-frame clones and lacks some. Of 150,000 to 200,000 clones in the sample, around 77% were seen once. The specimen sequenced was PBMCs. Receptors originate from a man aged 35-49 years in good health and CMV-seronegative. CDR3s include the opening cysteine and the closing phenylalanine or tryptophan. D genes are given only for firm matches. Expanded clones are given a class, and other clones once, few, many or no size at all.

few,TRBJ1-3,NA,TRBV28,TGTGCCAGCAGTTTGTCGGGCGGGAGAAACACCATATATTTT,CASSLSGGRNTIYF
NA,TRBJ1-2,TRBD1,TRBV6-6,TGTGCCGCCAGCATCGAGGGGGCTACTAGCTACACCTTC,CAASIEGATSYTF
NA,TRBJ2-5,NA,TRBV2,TGTGCCAGCAGTGACGGCCAGGGCTACGAGCGGTACTTC,CASSDGQGYERYF
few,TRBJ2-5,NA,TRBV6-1,TGTGCCAGCAGTGAAGTTTGGCAGAAAAGAGAGACCCAGTACTTC,CASSEVWQKRETQYF
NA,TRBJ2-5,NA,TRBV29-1,TGCAGCGTTGAGGCCCCAGCCTTAGCAGTTGAGACCCAGTACTTC,CSVEAPALAVETQYF
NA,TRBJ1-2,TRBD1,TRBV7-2,TGTGCCAGCAGCTACGACAGGGGGCGAGGAGACTATGGCTACACCTTC,CASSYDRGRGDYGYTF
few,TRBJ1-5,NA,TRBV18,TGTGCCAGCTCACCCGATTTTAGGCGTGCGGGCAATCAGCCCCAGCATTTT,CASSPDFRRAGNQPQHF
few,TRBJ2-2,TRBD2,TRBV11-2,TGTGCCGGATATCCCGTGACTAGCCGAAGGGAGCTGTTTTTT,CAGYPVTSRRELFF
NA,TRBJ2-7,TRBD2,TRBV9,TGTGCCAGCAGCGTAACTAGCGGAGCCTACGAGCAGTACTTC,CASSVTSGAYEQYF
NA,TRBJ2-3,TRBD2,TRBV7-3,TGTGCCAGCAGCTTAGGGAGCGGGAGTACCACAGATACGCAGTATTTT,CASSLGSGSTTDTQYF
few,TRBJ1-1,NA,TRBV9,TGTGCCAGCAGCGTAGGGGGACACACCACTGAAGCTTTCTTT,CASSVGGHTTEAFF
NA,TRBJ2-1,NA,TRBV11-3,TGTGCCAGCAGCACGGAGGCTCGAGGATTGAATGAGCAGTTCTTC,CASSTEARGLNEQFF
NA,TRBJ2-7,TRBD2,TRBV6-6,TGTGCCAGCGTCGCTAGCGGGAGGGCTGTCGAGCAGTACTTC,CASVASGRAVEQYF
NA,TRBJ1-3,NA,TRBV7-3,TGTGCCAGCAGCTTATATGTGGGCCAGGGTCACACCATATATTTT,CASSLYVGQGHTIYF
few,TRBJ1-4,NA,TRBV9,TGTGCCAGCAGCGTAGTAGGAGCAACTAATGAAAAACTGTTTTTT,CASSVVGATNEKLFF
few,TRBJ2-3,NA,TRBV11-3,TGTGCCAGCAGCCCCAGCAGGGTCACAGATACGCAGTATTTT,CASSPSRVTDTQYF
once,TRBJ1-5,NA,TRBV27,TGTGCCAGCAGTTCCTACCCGGGACAGCCCCAGCATTTT,CASSSYPGQPQHF
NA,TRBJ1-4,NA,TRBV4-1,TGCGCCAGCAGCCAGGGGACTGGGAAACTGTTTTTT,CASSQGTGKLFF
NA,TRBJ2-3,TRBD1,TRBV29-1,TGCAGCGTTGGGGGACAGGGCCCCGCCCGCACAGATACGCAGTATTTT,CSVGGQGPARTDTQYF
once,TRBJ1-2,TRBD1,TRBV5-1,TGCGCCAGCAGCCGGGGACAGGGAGTCTACACCTTC,CASSRGQGVYTF
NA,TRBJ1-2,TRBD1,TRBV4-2,TGTGCCAGCAGCCCCTGGGACAGGGAGGGTGGCTACACCTTC,CASSPWDREGGYTF
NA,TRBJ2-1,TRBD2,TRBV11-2,TGTGCCAGCAGCTTACTTCGGCCAGCGGGACTATCTGAGCAGTTCTTC,CASSLLRPAGLSEQFF
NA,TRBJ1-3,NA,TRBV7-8,TGTGCCAGCAGCTTATCCAGAGCCGGGGCTGGAAACACCATATATTTT,CASSLSRAGAGNTIYF
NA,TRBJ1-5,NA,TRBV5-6,TGTGCCAGCAGCACTTATAGCAATCAGCCCCAGCATTTT,CASSTYSNQPQHF
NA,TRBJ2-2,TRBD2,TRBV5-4,TGTGCCAGCAGCTTGAGGACGACGGGAGGGACCGGGGAGCTGTTTTTT,CASSLRTTGGTGELFF
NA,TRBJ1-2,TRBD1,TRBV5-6,TGTGCCAGCAGCTTCAGGGGGCTAAACTATGGCTACACCTTC,CASSFRGLNYGYTF
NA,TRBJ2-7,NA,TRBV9,TGTGCCAGCAGCCCAGGAGGGGACAGCTACGAGCAGTACTTC,CASSPGGDSYEQYF
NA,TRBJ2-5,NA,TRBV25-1,TGTGCCAGCAGTGAGTTAGACTTGTCAGAGACCCAGTACTTC,CASSELDLSETQYF
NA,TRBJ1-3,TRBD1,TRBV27,TGTGCCAGCAGTCTAACAGGGGGCGCTGGAAACACCATATATTTT,CASSLTGGAGNTIYF
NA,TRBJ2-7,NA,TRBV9,TGTGCCAGCAGCGTAGGGGAGCCCAATCCTCTCCACGAGCAGTACTTC,CASSVGEPNPLHEQYF
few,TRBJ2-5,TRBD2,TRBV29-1,TGCAGCGTTGTACTGCCGGGACTAGCACAAGAGACCCAGTACTTC,CSVVLPGLAQETQYF
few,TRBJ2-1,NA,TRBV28,TGTGCCAGCAGATCGGACTTCCGATTGGAGTTCTTC,CASRSDFRLEFF
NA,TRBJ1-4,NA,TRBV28,TGTGCCAGCAGACCGGGGGGGATAAATGAAAAACTGTTTTTT,CASRPGGINEKLFF
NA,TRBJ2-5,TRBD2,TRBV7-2,TGTGCCAGCAGCTTAACAAGGACTAGCGTAGAGACCCAGTACTTC,CASSLTRTSVETQYF
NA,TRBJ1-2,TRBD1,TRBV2,TGTGCCAGCAGTGAAAGTCAACAGGGGTTCTATGGCTACACCTTC,CASSESQQGFYGYTF
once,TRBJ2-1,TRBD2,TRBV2,TGTGCCAGCAGTGTAGGACTAGCGGAGGGAGATGAGCAGTTCTTC,CASSVGLAEGDEQFF
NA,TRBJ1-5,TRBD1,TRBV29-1,TGCAGCGCCCTGGCAGGGGGCGGGCAGCCCCAGCATTTT,CSALAGGGQPQHF
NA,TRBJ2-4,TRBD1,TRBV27,TGTGCCAGCAGTCCCCGGGACAGGGTGAACAGTCAGTACTTC,CASSPRDRVNSQYF
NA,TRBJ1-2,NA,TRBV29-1,TGCAGCGTTGCAACGGGCCTAACTAGCTATGGCTACACCTTC,CSVATGLTSYGYTF
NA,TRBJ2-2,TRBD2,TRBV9,TGTGCCAGCAGCTTCTCAGGACTAGCCCGGGAGACTACCGGGGAGCTGTTTTTT,CASSFSGLARETTGELFF
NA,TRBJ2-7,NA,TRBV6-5,TGTGCCAGCAGTTCGCCTACCTACGAGCAGTACTTC,CASSSPTYEQYF
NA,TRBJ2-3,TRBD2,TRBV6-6,TGTGCCAGCACCCCGGGACTAGGAACAGATACGCAGTATTTT,CASTPGLGTDTQYF
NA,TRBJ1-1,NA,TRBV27,TGTGCCAGCAGCTTTCTATTTACCTCCGAAGCTTTCTTT,CASSFLFTSEAFF
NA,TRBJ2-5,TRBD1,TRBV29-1,TGCAGCGTTCAGGGGGCGGGAGAGACCCAGTACTTC,CSVQGAGETQYF
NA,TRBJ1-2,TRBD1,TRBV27,TGTGCCAGCAGCCCGAACCCGGGACAGTCTTTTTATGGCTACACCTTC,CASSPNPGQSFYGYTF
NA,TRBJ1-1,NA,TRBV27,TGTGCCAGCAAACAGGGCTGGGGAACTGAAGCTTTCTTT,CASKQGWGTEAFF
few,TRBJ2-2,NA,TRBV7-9,TGTGCCAGCAGCTTAATAGTAACTCCCTACGGGGAGCTGTTTTTT,CASSLIVTPYGELFF
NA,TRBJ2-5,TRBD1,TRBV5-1,TGCGCCAGCAGCTTATCGGGACAGGCAGAGACCCAGTACTTC,CASSLSGQAETQYF
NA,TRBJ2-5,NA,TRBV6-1,TGTGCCAGCAGTGACCAGGATTCGGAGACCCAGTACTTC,CASSDQDSETQYF
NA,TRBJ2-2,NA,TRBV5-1,TGCGCCAGCAGCTACACAGTGAACGGGGAGCTGTTTTTT,CASSYTVNGELFF
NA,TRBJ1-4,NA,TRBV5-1,TGCGCCAGCAGCTTCCAGGCAGCAACTAATGAAAAACTGTTTTTT,CASSFQAATNEKLFF
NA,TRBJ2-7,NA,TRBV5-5,TGTGCCAGCAGCGGAGATGGCTACGAGCAGTACTTC,CASSGDGYEQYF
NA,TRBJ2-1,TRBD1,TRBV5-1,TGCGCCAGCAGCTTGGGGACAGGGGGCTACAATGAGCAGTTCTTC,CASSLGTGGYNEQFF
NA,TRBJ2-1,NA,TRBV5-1,TGCGCCAGCAGCTTGGTGGTGTCGGGTGAGCAGTTCTTC,CASSLVVSGEQFF
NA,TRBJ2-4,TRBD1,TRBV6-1,TGTGCCAGCCCCGACAGGGCCAAAAACAGTCAGTACTTC,CASPDRAKNSQYF
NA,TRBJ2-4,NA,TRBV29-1,TGCAGCGTTGAAGAGGAGAACTACCTAGCCAAAAACATTCAGTACTTC,CSVEEENYLAKNIQYF
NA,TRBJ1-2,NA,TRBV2,TGTGCCAGCAATTTACTGAACTATGGCTACACCTTC,CASNLLNYGYTF
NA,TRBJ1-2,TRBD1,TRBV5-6,TGTGCCAGCAGCCCTGGACAGGGAGCGCGGGGCTACACCTTC,CASSPGQGARGYTF
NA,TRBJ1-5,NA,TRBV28,TGTGCCAGCACCGACGGAGGGGATAGCAATCAGCCCCAGCATTTT,CASTDGGDSNQPQHF